This T cell receptor beta chain was obtained from a study of blood T cells in healthy people across ages. Broader study findings: It was held that diversity estimates obtained from one million T cells represented underestimates. Without sorted subsets, naive and antigen-experienced compartments could not be conclusively compared.

PBMCs were isolated at a quantity of at least 7 million per sample. With a J-beta primer mix and a sample-barcoded 5' primer, a second PCR ran about 7 to 11 cycles. The study obtained at least 3 million CDR3-containing paired-end reads from every sample. Each CDR3 protein gets one entry after TCRdb re-called the 5' RACE reads with MiXCR. Among fewer than 2 million distinct CDR3 sequences listed, roughly two fifths were seen once. As concerns this clonotype: Antigen specificity is unknown.

Sequencing was carried out using blood. The receptor comes from a human donor in good health.

In nucleotides, the CDR3 is TGCAGCGTTGAAGATCCCAGGGGGGCCCTCGAGCAGTACTTC. Translated: CSVEDPRGALEQYF. The chain couples TRBV29-1 to TRBJ2-7; D may be TRBD1 (7 bases). V dropped 0 bases and J dropped 6 bases, with 15 bases sitting between them. The CDR3 is made up of 14 amino acids. Germline CDR1 is SQVTM and CDR2 is ANQGSEA.